A selection of T cell receptor beta chains follows, all from one sample in a study of blood T cells in healthy people across ages. One entry per CDR3 protein, called by TCRdb with MiXCR from the 5' RACE reads. Of 1,800,000 or so distinct CDR3 sequences listed, roughly two fifths are singletons. The specimen sequenced was blood. All receptors derive from a human donor in good health. Both conserved end residues are part of each CDR3. Fields, in order: D gene, clone size, J gene, V gene, CDR3 DNA, CDR3 protein. A D gene is named only where the DNA matches it firmly. Some rows have no size entry. The others give once, few or many, or a class for an expanded clone.

. | . | TRBJ2-4 | TRBV4-2 | TGTGCCAGCAGCCCGAGCTCCGGGTCTTCGGAAAACATTCAGTACTTC | CASSPSSGSSENIQYF
TRBD1 | few | TRBJ2-1 | TRBV4-1 | TGCGCCAGCAGGAAGTGGACAGGGAGTAATGAGCAGTTCTTC | CASRKWTGSNEQFF
. | . | TRBJ2-2 | TRBV5-8 | TGTGCCAGCAGCAAAGACACTTATCTGAACACCGGGGAGCTGTTTTTT | CASSKDTYLNTGELFF
TRBD2 | few | TRBJ2-1 | TRBV20-1 | TGCAGTGCCACTAGCGGGGGGAGGAATGAGCAGTTCTTC | CSATSGGRNEQFF
. | . | TRBJ2-7 | TRBV20-1 | TGCAGTGCTAGGGGAATGCACTACGAGCAGTACTTC | CSARGMHYEQYF
. | . | TRBJ2-4 | TRBV6-2/TRBV6-3 | TGTGCCAGCAGCCCTATCCAGGGGTGGGAGCAGTACTTC | CASSPIQGWEQYF
. | . | TRBJ2-1 | TRBV3-1 | TGTGCCAGCAGCCACAGGATTTACAATGAGCAGTTCTTC | CASSHRIYNEQFF
TRBD1 | . | TRBJ1-4 | TRBV2 | TGTGCCAGCAGTTGGGGGACAGTTAATGGAAAACTGTTTTTT | CASSWGTVNGKLFF
TRBD2 | . | TRBJ2-5 | TRBV20-1 | TGCAGTGCTAGAAGCCCCAGCGGGGGGGAGGAGACCCAGTACTTC | CSARSPSGGEETQYF
. | . | TRBJ2-1 | TRBV12-3/TRBV12-4 | TGTGCCAGCAGTGACGACCAGCCGGGTGAGCAGTTCTTC | CASSDDQPGEQFF
TRBD2 | . | TRBJ2-3 | TRBV6-6 | TGTGCCAGCAGTTACTTACTTAGCGGGGGGATGAAAGATACGCAGTATTTT | CASSYLLSGGMKDTQYF
. | . | TRBJ2-7 | TRBV14 | TGTGCCAGCAGCCGTGGGGTATCCCCCTACGAGCAGTACTTC | CASSRGVSPYEQYF
. | . | TRBJ2-7 | TRBV27 | TGTGCCAGCAGTCCTTCCGGGACACTGGGCTACGAGCAGTACTTC | CASSPSGTLGYEQYF
. | many | TRBJ2-5 | TRBV29-1 | TGCAGCGTTGAAGAGGCTTGGAAGACCCAGTACTTC | CSVEEAWKTQYF
TRBD1 | once | TRBJ2-5 | TRBV20-1 | TGCAGTGCTAGCGCCCGGGACAGGGCGGTACAAGAGACCCAGTACTTC | CSASARDRAVQETQYF
TRBD2 | . | TRBJ2-7 | TRBV29-1 | TGCAGCGTTTCTTCGGGGGGGGGCTACGAGCAGTACTTC | CSVSSGGGYEQYF
. | . | TRBJ2-7 | TRBV20-1 | TGCAGTGCTAGAAAGGGTGGCCCAAGCTCCTACGAGCAGTACTTC | CSARKGGPSSYEQYF
. | . | TRBJ1-2 | TRBV6-5 | TGTGCCAGCAGTTCTCGGATGGTCGGAGCTGGCTACACCTTC | CASSSRMVGAGYTF
TRBD1 | . | TRBJ2-5 | TRBV20-1 | TGCAGTGCTAGAGATCATGGCAGGGGGTGGGAGACCCAGTACTTC | CSARDHGRGWETQYF
TRBD2 | . | TRBJ2-1 | TRBV12-3/TRBV12-4 | TGTGCCAGCAGTCGCCGACTAGCGGGACCAGACAATGAGCAGTTCTTC | CASSRRLAGPDNEQFF
TRBD2 | . | TRBJ2-1 | TRBV6-6 | TGTGCCAGCAGCAGGACTAGCAGTATCAATGAGCAGTTCTTC | CASSRTSSINEQFF
. | few | TRBJ2-5 | TRBV7-8 | TGTGCCAGCAAAGGGCGGGGCCAAGAGACCCAGTACTTC | CASKGRGQETQYF
. | few | TRBJ2-7 | TRBV5-1 | TGCGCCAGCAGCTTAGCGCGGGAAACCTACGAGCAGTACTTC | CASSLARETYEQYF
. | . | TRBJ1-3 | TRBV20-1 | TGCAGTGCTAGTACTGTCCGGCAGTACTCTGGAAACACCATATATTTT | CSASTVRQYSGNTIYF
TRBD2 | . | TRBJ2-1 | TRBV7-3 | TGTGCCAGCAGCGCCAGCGGTTCCCCGGGGGGTGAGCAGTTCTTC | CASSASGSPGGEQFF
. | . | TRBJ1-1 | TRBV4-1 | TGCGCCAGCAGCCAAGTTGAGGCGGGGGCGCCAGGCACTGAAGCTTTCTTT | CASSQVEAGAPGTEAFF
. | . | TRBJ1-2 | TRBV7-3 | TGTGCCAGCAGCTTAGGGTTGACCCGTGAGGGGGACGAGTATCGCTATGGCTACACCTTC | CASSLGLTREGDEYRYGYTF
TRBD2 | few | TRBJ2-1 | TRBV12-3/TRBV12-4 | TGTGCCAGCAGTTGGGGACTAGCGGGGCACAATGAGCAGTTCTTC | CASSWGLAGHNEQFF
. | . | TRBJ2-1 | TRBV7-2 | TGTGCCAGCAGCTTAGAAATTAGTAGTGAGCAGTTCTTC | CASSLEISSEQFF
. | . | TRBJ1-2 | TRBV4-2 | TGTGCCAGCAGCCTGCAGGGAAGAACTAACTATGGCTACACCTTC | CASSLQGRTNYGYTF
. | few | TRBJ2-5 | TRBV7-2 | TGTGCCAGCAGCTTAGACGGGGCAGATTGGGAGACCCAGTACTTC | CASSLDGADWETQYF